This TCR beta chain was identified in a study of CD8 T cells in Susac syndrome. The authors reverse transcribed roughly 0.5 to 1 ug RNA with random hexamers. TCRdb independently ran MiXCR on the immunoSEQ multiplex PCR reads; one entry per CDR3 protein. There are 150,000 to 180,000 distinct CDR3 sequences in the sample; roughly 94% occur only once, and more than 0.2% lies in the top ten. Germline V CDR1 and CDR2: LGHNA, YSLEER. V lost 0 bases to trimming and J lost 13 bases, with 16 bases between them. The CDR3 spans 15 residues. High-throughput TCR beta sequencing covered peripheral CD8+ and CD4+ T cells.

The chain recombines TRBV4-3 with TRBJ1-6, with a weak D call TRBD1 (6 bases). The sequenced sample consisted of CD8+ T cells from PBMCs. This TCR was recovered from a human donor with multiple sclerosis. In DNA, the CDR3 is TGCGCCAGCAGCCAAGATCCAAGGGGGGCTGGCCCCCTCCACTTT. It encodes CASSQDPRGAGPLHF.